Listed below are T cell receptor beta chains from one sample, sequenced in a study of shared clonotypes between healthy human individuals. Clones were read by immunoSEQ multiplex PCR, and TCRdb kept only the in-frame ones, dropping some. This sample yields roughly 1,500,000 clones, of which 97% to 99% are seen a single time; about 0.34% belongs to the top ten. Sequenced sample: naive CD4+ T cells sorted from blood. The receptors were gathered from a man aged 25-45 years in good health. The CDR3 runs from the conserved cysteine through the conserved F or W. Fields, in order: CDR3 DNA, CDR3 protein, clone size, D gene, J gene, V gene. A D gene is named only where the DNA matches it firmly. The size entry is marked missing in some rows and otherwise reads once, few, many or a size class.

DNA: TGTGCCAGCAGTTTATTCGGGGTGGATCAGCCCCAGCATTTT
CDR3: CASSLFGVDQPQHF
size: once
D: .
J: TRBJ1-5
V: TRBV28

DNA: TGTGCCAGCGGGGTAGCGGGTCGAAGTCGTAATGAGCAGTTCTTC
CDR3: CASGVAGRSRNEQFF
size: .
D: TRBD2
J: TRBJ2-1
V: TRBV28

DNA: TGTGCCAGCAGCTTGACAGGGGGGGGCGAAAAACTGTTTTTT
CDR3: CASSLTGGGEKLFF
size: once
D: TRBD1
J: TRBJ1-4
V: TRBV28

DNA: TGCGCCAGCAGCTTGGCCCCAGGGAGCCTGAGGCACACCATATATTTT
CDR3: CASSLAPGSLRHTIYF
size: .
D: .
J: TRBJ1-3
V: TRBV5-1

DNA: TGTGCCAGCTCACCACCGACGGGGTACGAGACCCAGTACTTC
CDR3: CASSPPTGYETQYF
size: .
D: .
J: TRBJ2-5
V: TRBV18

DNA: TGTGCCAGCAGCTCGGATTTAAATCAGCCCCAGCATTTT
CDR3: CASSSDLNQPQHF
size: once
D: .
J: TRBJ1-5
V: TRBV7-6

DNA: TGTGCCAGCAGTTTATGGGGACTGACCGCAAAATTAGAGGACTATGGCTACACCTTC
CDR3: CASSLWGLTAKLEDYGYTF
size: .
D: .
J: TRBJ1-2
V: TRBV28

DNA: TGTGCCAGTGAGTACAGGAGCCTCAATCAGCCCCAGCATTTT
CDR3: CASEYRSLNQPQHF
size: .
D: .
J: TRBJ1-5
V: TRBV19

DNA: TGTGCCAGCAGCTCCCGAGCGGGAATCACAGATACGCAGTATTTT
CDR3: CASSSRAGITDTQYF
size: once
D: TRBD2
J: TRBJ2-3
V: TRBV7-2

DNA: TGTGCCACCACTAGCGGGGGGACCTCCTACGAGCAGTACTTC
CDR3: CATTSGGTSYEQYF
size: .
D: TRBD2
J: TRBJ2-7
V: TRBV15

DNA: TGTGCCAGCAGCTACGCCCTAGCGGAGAAAAACATTCAGTACTTC
CDR3: CASSYALAEKNIQYF
size: .
D: TRBD2
J: TRBJ2-4
V: TRBV7-9

DNA: TGTGCCAGCAGCTTTCTACAGTCGAACACCGGGGAGCTGTTTTTT
CDR3: CASSFLQSNTGELFF
size: .
D: .
J: TRBJ2-2
V: TRBV5-4

DNA: TGTGCCAGCAGCCAAGATTACTTGGGGACTGGGGCCTACAATGAGCAGTTCTTC
CDR3: CASSQDYLGTGAYNEQFF
size: .
D: .
J: TRBJ2-1
V: TRBV4-2

DNA: TGCAGCGTTGATGGGGGCGCGGTTCGGGACAATGAGCAGTTCTTC
CDR3: CSVDGGAVRDNEQFF
size: .
D: .
J: TRBJ2-1
V: TRBV29-1

DNA: TGTGCCAGCTCACCATTGTCCAGGGAGAGCACTGAAGCTTTCTTT
CDR3: CASSPLSRESTEAFF
size: .
D: .
J: TRBJ1-1
V: TRBV18

DNA: TGCGCCAGCAGCCAAGCTACCCGGGTCGGAGATGAGCAGTTCTTC
CDR3: CASSQATRVGDEQFF
size: .
D: .
J: TRBJ2-1
V: TRBV4-1

DNA: TGTGCCAGCAGCCCAGGGGGCAGGGGTCAAAAACTGTTTTTT
CDR3: CASSPGGRGQKLFF
size: .
D: TRBD1
J: TRBJ1-4
V: TRBV7-9

DNA: TGCAGCGTTGAGGACTCGGGGCGGTGGGGCACTGAAGCTTTCTTT
CDR3: CSVEDSGRWGTEAFF
size: .
D: .
J: TRBJ1-1
V: TRBV29-1

DNA: TGTGCCAGCAGCGTAGGTGTCGGACTAGCGTTGGATGAGCAGTTCTTC
CDR3: CASSVGVGLALDEQFF
size: .
D: TRBD2
J: TRBJ2-1
V: TRBV9

DNA: TGCGCCAGCTCCTTAGTGACGTCGTACGAGCAGTACTTC
CDR3: CASSLVTSYEQYF
size: .
D: .
J: TRBJ2-7
V: TRBV5-1

DNA: TGTGCCAGCAGTGACGGCGTGTACCAAGAGACCCAGTACTTC
CDR3: CASSDGVYQETQYF
size: .
D: .
J: TRBJ2-5
V: TRBV2

DNA: TGTGCCAGCAGCCCCGGTCTGGACCAAGAGGGGAAGCCCCAGCATTTT
CDR3: CASSPGLDQEGKPQHF
size: .
D: .
J: TRBJ1-5
V: TRBV7-8

DNA: TGCGCCAGCAGCATCCAGGGGGGAGCCACTAATGAAAAACTGTTTTTT
CDR3: CASSIQGGATNEKLFF
size: .
D: TRBD1
J: TRBJ1-4
V: TRBV5-1

DNA: TGTGCCAGCAGTGAAGCCGACAGGGGACGAACTGTGGGATACAATGAGCAGTTCTTC
CDR3: CASSEADRGRTVGYNEQFF
size: .
D: TRBD1
J: TRBJ2-1
V: TRBV6-1

DNA: TGTGCCAGCAGCTTCCACCTAGTAGAGACCCAGTACTTC
CDR3: CASSFHLVETQYF
size: .
D: .
J: TRBJ2-5
V: TRBV5-5

DNA: TGCGCCAGCAGTGAGGGACTAGCGGGTTACGATACGCAGTATTTT
CDR3: CASSEGLAGYDTQYF
size: once
D: TRBD2
J: TRBJ2-3
V: TRBV10-1

DNA: TGTGCCAGCAGGGTGGTACCCGGGACAGGGGGCGGCGAGCAGTACTTC
CDR3: CASRVVPGTGGGEQYF
size: .
D: TRBD1
J: TRBJ2-7
V: TRBV5-6

DNA: TGTGCCAGCAGCTTAGGAGAGACTAGCGGGAGGACAGATACGCAGTATTTT
CDR3: CASSLGETSGRTDTQYF
size: .
D: TRBD2
J: TRBJ2-3
V: TRBV7-9

DNA: TGTGCCAGCAGCTTGAGGCAGGGCCTTGCGAACACCGGGGAGCTGTTTTTT
CDR3: CASSLRQGLANTGELFF
size: once
D: .
J: TRBJ2-2
V: TRBV11-3